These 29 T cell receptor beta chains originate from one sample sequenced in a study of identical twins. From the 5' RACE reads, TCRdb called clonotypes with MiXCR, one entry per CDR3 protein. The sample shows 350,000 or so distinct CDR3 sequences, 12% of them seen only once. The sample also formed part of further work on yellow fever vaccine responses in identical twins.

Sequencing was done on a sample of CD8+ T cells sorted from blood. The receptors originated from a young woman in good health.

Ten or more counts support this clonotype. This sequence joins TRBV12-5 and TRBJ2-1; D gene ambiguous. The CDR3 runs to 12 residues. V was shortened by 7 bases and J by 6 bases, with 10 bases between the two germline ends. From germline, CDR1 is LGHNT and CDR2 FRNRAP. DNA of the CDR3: TGTGCTAGTGCCATCCCATTCAATGAGCAGTTCTTC. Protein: CASAIPFNEQFF.

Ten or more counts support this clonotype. The CDR3 here is CASSLSSSGANVLTF. The DNA of the CDR3 is TGTGCCAGCAGCTTATCGTCGTCTGGGGCCAACGTCCTGACTTTC. V and J are TRBV7-8 and TRBJ2-6; D unclear. This CDR3 is 15 amino acids long. Germline CDR1 and CDR2: SGHVS and FQNEAQ. Trimming removed 2 bases at V and 1 base at J, with 6 bases between. The whole variable domain, remainder taken from reference TRBV7-8 and TRBJ2-6, is GAGVSQSPRYKVAKRGQDVALRCDPISGHVSLFWYQQALGQGPEFLTYFQNEAQLDKSGLPSDRFFAERPEGSVSTLKIQRTQQEDSAVYLCASSLSSSGANVLTFGAGSRLTVL.

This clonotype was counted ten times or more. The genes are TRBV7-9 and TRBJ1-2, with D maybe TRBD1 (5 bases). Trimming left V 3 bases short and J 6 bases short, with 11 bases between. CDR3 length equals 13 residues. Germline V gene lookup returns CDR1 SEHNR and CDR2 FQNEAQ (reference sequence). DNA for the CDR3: TGTGCCAGCAGCTTGGGACTACGCAATGGCTACACCTTC. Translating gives CASSLGLRNGYTF.

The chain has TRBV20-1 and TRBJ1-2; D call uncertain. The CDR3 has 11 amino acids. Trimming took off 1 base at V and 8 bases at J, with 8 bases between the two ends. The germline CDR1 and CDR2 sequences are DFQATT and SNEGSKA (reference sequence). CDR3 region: CSARVEQGYTF. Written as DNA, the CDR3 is TGCAGTGCTAGAGTGGAGCAGGGCTACACCTTC.

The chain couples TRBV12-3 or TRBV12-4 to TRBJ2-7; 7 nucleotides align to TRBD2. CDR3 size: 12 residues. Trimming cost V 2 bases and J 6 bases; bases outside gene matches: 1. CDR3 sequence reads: CASSLWGGEQYV. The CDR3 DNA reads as TGTGCCAGCAGTTTATGGGGGGGCGAGCAGTACGTC.

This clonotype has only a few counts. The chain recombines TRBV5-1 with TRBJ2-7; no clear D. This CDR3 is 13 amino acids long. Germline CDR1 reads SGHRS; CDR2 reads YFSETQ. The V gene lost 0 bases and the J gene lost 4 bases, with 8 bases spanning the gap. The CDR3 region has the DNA TGCGCCAGCAGCTTGGGGTACGGTTACGAGCAGTACTTC. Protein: CASSLGYGYEQYF.

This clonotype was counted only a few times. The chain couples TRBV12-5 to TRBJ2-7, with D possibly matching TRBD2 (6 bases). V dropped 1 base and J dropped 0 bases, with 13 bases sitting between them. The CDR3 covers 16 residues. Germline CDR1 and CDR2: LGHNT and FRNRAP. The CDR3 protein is CASGLAGAVDSYEQYF. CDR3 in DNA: TGTGCTAGTGGTTTGGCGGGAGCTGTGGACTCCTACGAGCAGTACTTC.

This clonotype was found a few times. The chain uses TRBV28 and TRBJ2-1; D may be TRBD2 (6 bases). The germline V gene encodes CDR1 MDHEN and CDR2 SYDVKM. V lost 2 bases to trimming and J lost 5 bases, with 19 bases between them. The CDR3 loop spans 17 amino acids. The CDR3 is CASSLRRVDYTHNEQFF. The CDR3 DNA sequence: TGTGCCAGCAGTTTAAGGAGAGTGGACTATACCCACAATGAGCAGTTCTTC.

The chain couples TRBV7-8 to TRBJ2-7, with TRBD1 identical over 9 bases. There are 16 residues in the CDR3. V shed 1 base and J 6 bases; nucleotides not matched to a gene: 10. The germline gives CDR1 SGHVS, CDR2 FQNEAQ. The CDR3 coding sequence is TGTGCCAGCAGCTTAGTTACAGGGGGCTCCCTCCGCGAGCAGTACTTC. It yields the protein CASSLVTGGSLREQYF. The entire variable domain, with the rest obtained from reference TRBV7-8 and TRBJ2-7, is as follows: GAGVSQSPRYKVAKRGQDVALRCDPISGHVSLFWYQQALGQGPEFLTYFQNEAQLDKSGLPSDRFFAERPEGSVSTLKIQRTQQEDSAVYLCASSLVTGGSLREQYFGPGTRLTVT.

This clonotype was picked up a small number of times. CDR3 sequence reads: CASSRWGAGGSYEQYF. The CDR3, as DNA: TGTGCCAGCAGCCGATGGGGTGCGGGCGGTTCCTACGAGCAGTACTTC. The chain is built from TRBV6-1 and TRBJ2-7, with D tentatively TRBD2 (5 bases). Trimming removed 6 bases from V and 1 base from J, with 19 bases in between. The CDR3 extends over 16 amino acids. Germline loops: CDR1 MNHNS, CDR2 SASEGT.

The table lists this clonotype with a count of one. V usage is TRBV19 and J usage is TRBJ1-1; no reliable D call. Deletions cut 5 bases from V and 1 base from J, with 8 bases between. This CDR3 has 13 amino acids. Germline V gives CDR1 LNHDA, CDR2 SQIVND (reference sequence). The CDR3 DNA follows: TGTGCCAGTAGTGTGTACTCGAACACTGAAGCTTTCTTT. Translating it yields CASSVYSNTEAFF.

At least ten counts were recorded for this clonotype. Here the CDR3 reads CASSLSFGGLTGELFF. The CDR3, as DNA: TGTGCCAGCAGTTTATCGTTCGGGGGTCTAACCGGGGAGCTGTTTTTT. This chain links TRBV27 with TRBJ2-2; tentatively, D is TRBD2 (6 bases). Trimming pared 0 bases from V and 5 bases from J, leaving 13 bases between. The CDR3 has 16 residues. Per the germline V gene, CDR1 is MNHEY and CDR2 is SMNVEV (reference sequence).

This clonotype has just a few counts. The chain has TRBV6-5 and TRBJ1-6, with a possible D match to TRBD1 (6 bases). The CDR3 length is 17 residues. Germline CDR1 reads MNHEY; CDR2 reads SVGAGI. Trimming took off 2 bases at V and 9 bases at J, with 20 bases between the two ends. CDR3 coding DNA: TGTGCCAGCAGTTACACCGCCGCTCTGGACAGTGGTTCACCCCTCCACTTT. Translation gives CASSYTAALDSGSPLHF.

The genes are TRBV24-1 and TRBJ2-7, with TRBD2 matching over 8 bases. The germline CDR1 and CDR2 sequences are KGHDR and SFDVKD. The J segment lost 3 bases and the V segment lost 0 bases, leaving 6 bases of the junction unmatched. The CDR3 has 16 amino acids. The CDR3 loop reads CATSDLTSGECYEQYF. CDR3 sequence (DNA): TGTGCCACCAGTGATTTGACTAGCGGAGAATGCTACGAGCAGTACTTC.

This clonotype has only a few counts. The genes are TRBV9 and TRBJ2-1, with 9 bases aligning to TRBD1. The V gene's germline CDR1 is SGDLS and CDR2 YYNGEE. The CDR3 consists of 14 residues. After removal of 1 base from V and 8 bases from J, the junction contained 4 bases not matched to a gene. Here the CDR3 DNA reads TGTGCCAGCAGCGTACGGGGACAGGGAGATGAGCAGTTCTTC. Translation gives CASSVRGQGDEQFF.

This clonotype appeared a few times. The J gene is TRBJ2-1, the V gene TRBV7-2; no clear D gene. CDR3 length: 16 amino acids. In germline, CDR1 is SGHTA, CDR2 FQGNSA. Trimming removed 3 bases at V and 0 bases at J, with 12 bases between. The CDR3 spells CASSFTVQSSYNEQFF. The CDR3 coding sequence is TGTGCCAGCAGCTTTACGGTTCAGAGCTCCTACAATGAGCAGTTCTTC.

CDR3 residues: CASSSTGTPYEQYF. The CDR3 region has the DNA TGCGCCAGCAGTTCCACCGGGACACCATACGAGCAGTACTTC. V is TRBV10-2 and J is TRBJ2-7; a possible D gene is TRBD1 (6 bases). CDR1 and CDR2 from the germline V gene are WSHSY and SAAADI. Between the trimmed V and J ends, which lost 5 bases and 4 bases, there was a span of 15 bases. The length of the CDR3 is 14 residues.

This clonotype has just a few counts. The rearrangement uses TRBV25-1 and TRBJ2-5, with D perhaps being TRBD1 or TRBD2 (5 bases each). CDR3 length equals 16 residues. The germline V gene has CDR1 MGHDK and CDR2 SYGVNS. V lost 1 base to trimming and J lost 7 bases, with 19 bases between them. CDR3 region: CASSESGNRGKATQYF. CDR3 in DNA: TGTGCCAGCAGTGAATCCGGCAATCGGGGCAAAGCGACCCAGTACTTC.

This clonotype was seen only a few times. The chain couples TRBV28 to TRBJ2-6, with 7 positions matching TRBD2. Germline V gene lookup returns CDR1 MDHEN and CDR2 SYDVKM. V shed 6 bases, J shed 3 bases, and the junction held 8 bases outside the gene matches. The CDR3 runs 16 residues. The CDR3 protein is CASRSKRGSGANVLTF. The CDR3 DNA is TGTGCCAGCAGGTCAAAACGCGGGAGTGGGGCCAACGTCCTGACTTTC.

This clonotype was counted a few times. CDR3 coding DNA: TGTGCCAGCAGACCGGAGGGGACTAGCGGGAGGTCAGATACGCAGTATTTT. It is translated as CASRPEGTSGRSDTQYF. The chain uses TRBV28 and TRBJ2-3, with 15 bases identical to TRBD2. Germline assignment: CDR1 MDHEN and CDR2 SYDVKM. J was trimmed by 4 bases and V by 6 bases; bases with no gene match: 8. This CDR3 has 17 residues.

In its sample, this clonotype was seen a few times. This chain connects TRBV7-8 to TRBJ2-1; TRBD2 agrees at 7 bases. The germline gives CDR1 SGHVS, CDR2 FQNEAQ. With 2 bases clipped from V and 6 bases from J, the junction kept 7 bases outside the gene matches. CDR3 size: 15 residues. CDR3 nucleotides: TGTGCCAGCAGCTTACCGGGACTATTCCCCAATGAGCAGTTCTTC. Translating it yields CASSLPGLFPNEQFF.

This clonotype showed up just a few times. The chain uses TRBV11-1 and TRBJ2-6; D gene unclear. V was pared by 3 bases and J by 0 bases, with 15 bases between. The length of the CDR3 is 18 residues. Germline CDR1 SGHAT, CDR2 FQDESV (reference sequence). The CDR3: CASSFSGRQSSGANVLTF. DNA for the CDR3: TGTGCCAGCAGCTTTTCGGGCAGGCAAAGCTCTGGGGCCAACGTCCTGACTTTC.

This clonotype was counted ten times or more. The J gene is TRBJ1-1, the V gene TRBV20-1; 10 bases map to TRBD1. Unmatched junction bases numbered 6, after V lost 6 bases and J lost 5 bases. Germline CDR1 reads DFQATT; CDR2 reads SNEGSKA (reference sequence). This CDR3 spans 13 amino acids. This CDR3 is CSARDRGVTEAFF. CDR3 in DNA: TGCAGTGCCCGGGACAGGGGTGTAACTGAAGCTTTCTTT.

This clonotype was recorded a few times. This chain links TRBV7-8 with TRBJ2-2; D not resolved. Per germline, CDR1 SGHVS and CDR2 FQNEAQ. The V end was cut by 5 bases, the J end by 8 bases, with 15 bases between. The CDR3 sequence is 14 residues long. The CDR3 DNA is TGTGCCAGCAGCCCGACAATTGCGGCTGGGGAGCTGTTTTTT. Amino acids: CASSPTIAAGELFF.

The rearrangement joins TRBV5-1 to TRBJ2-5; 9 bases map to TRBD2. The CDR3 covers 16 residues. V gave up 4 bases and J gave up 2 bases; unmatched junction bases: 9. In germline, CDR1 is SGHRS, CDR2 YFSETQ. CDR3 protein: CASSLRRTSAQETQYF. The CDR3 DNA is TGCGCCAGCAGCCTACGGAGGACTAGCGCTCAAGAGACCCAGTACTTC.

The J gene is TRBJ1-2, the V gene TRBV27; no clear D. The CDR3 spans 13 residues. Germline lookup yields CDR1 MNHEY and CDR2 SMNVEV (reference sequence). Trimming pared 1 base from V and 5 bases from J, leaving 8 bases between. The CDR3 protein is CASSLYPGYGYTF. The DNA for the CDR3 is TGTGCCAGCAGTTTATACCCCGGGTATGGCTACACCTTC.

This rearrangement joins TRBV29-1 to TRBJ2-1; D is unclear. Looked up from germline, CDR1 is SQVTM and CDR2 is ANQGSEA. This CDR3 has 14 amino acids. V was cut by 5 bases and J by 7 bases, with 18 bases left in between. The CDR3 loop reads CSVMTRVPFNEQFF. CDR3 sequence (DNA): TGCAGCGTTATGACCCGGGTCCCGTTTAATGAGCAGTTCTTC.

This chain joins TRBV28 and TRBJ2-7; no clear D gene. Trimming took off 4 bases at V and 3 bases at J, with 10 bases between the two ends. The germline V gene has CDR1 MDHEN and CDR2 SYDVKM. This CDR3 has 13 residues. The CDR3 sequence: CASSSTLGYEQYV. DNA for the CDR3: TGTGCCAGCAGTTCAACATTAGGCTACGAGCAGTACGTC.

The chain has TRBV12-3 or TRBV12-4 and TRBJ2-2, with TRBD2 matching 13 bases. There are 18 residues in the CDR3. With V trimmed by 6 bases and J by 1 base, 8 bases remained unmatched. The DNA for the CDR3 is TGTGCCAGCAGACTAGCGGGGGGGCCGTTTGGGAACACCGGGGAGCTGTTTTTT. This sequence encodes CASRLAGGPFGNTGELFF.